These 17 T cell receptor beta chains came from one sample sequenced in a study of T cells in Graves' hyperthyroidism and ophthalmopathy. Amplified TCR beta CDR3 regions came from RNA transcripts. HTBI primers were employed in a first-round RT-PCR of the TCR CDR3. In TCRdb, the multiplex PCR reads were re-called with MiXCR into one record per CDR3 protein. The sample yields a few hundred thousand distinct CDR3 sequences, about 20% seen once. Sequenced sample: blood. The receptors derive from a woman in her seventies with Graves' ophthalmopathy.

This clonotype was seen a single time. This chain joins TRBV10-2 and TRBJ2-7, with 10 positions matching TRBD1. Per the germline V gene, CDR1 is WSHSY and CDR2 is SAAADI. V lost 5 bases to trimming and J lost 6 bases; unmatched junction nucleotides: 13. The CDR3 spans 16 residues. The CDR3 reads CASSWTIRDRGGEQYF. The CDR3 nucleotides read TGCGCCAGCAGTTGGACTATCCGGGACAGGGGCGGCGAGCAGTACTTC.

This chain uses TRBV2 with TRBJ1-1; weak D call: TRBD1 (6 bases). CDR3 size: 14 residues. Germline CDR1 SNHLY, CDR2 FYNNEI. The germline V and J ends were trimmed by 4 bases and 1 base, with 10 bases remaining between them. The CDR3 spells CASSGTARNTEAFF. DNA for the CDR3: TGTGCCAGCAGTGGGACAGCCCGGAACACTGAAGCTTTCTTT.

A word on this clonotype: It may be a read error: a sequence one base away is much more abundant. The chain has TRBV2 and TRBJ1-4, with unresolved D. CDR3 length: 14 amino acids. Germline assignment: CDR1 SNHLY and CDR2 FYNNEI. DNA for the CDR3: TGTGTCAGCAGTGATGGGCCGGCTAATGAAAAACTGTTTTTT. This encodes CVSSDGPANEKLFF.

This clonotype appeared many times. CDR3: CASSEITDTQYF. The CDR3 DNA reads TGTGCCAGCAGTGAAATCACAGATACGCAGTATTTT. The chain carries TRBV2 and TRBJ2-3; no definite D call. In germline, CDR1 is SNHLY, CDR2 FYNNEI. The CDR3 runs to 12 residues. With 2 bases removed from V and 2 bases from J, the gap between germline ends came to 2 bases.

The chain links TRBV5-5 to TRBJ2-7; D might be TRBD2 (6 bases). V lost 6 bases and J 0 bases, leaving 19 bases between the germline ends. CDR3 length equals 16 residues. CDR1 and CDR2 from the germline V gene are SGHKS and YYEKEE (reference sequence). The CDR3 loop is CASTRDRTKSSYEQYF. Here the CDR3 DNA reads TGTGCCAGCACGAGGGATCGGACTAAAAGCTCCTACGAGCAGTACTTC.

In its sample, this clonotype was seen a few times. The V and J genes are TRBV3-1 and TRBJ1-2; weak D call: TRBD1 (6 bases). Germline CDR1 and CDR2: LGHDT and YNNKEL (reference sequence). The CDR3 has 16 residues. Trimming pared 4 bases from V and 0 bases from J, leaving 15 bases between. CDR3 protein: CASSLRDRSTNYGYTF. In DNA form, the CDR3 reads TGTGCCAGCAGCCTACGAGACAGGTCAACTAACTATGGCTACACCTTC.

This clonotype was seen a handful of times. This chain uses TRBV9 with TRBJ2-3; 9 nucleotides agree with TRBD2. The germline gives CDR1 SGDLS, CDR2 YYNGEE. V lost 0 bases to trimming and J lost 5 bases; unmatched junction nucleotides: 4. CDR3 length: 15 residues. CDR3 residues: CASSVVAGAQDTQYF. CDR3 sequence (DNA): TGTGCCAGCAGCGTAGTAGCGGGAGCCCAAGATACGCAGTATTTT.

This clonotype was seen repeatedly, ten times or more. The J gene is TRBJ2-3, the V gene TRBV29-1; D is perhaps TRBD2 (6 bases). The CDR3 consists of 14 residues. Germline CDR1 reads SQVTM; CDR2 reads ANQGSEA. The V and J ends lost 4 bases and 3 bases respectively, with 14 bases between them. The CDR3 DNA is TGCAGCGTTGCAACGGGAGTCAAGACAGATACGCAGTATTTT. The encoded protein is CSVATGVKTDTQYF.

V is TRBV18 and J is TRBJ2-5; 9 bases match TRBD1. Germline trimming cut 0 bases from V and 5 bases from J; bases unmatched to any gene: 13. This CDR3 is built from 18 residues. Looked up from germline, CDR1 is KGHSH and CDR2 is LQKENI. The CDR3 DNA is TGTGCCAGCTCACCACCGGGCGATGGACAGGGGATGTGGGAGACCCAGTACTTC. Residues: CASSPPGDGQGMWETQYF.

The chain joins TRBV9 to TRBJ2-3; D may match TRBD1 or TRBD2 (6 bases each). Trimming left V 0 bases short and J 0 bases short, with 14 bases between. The CDR3 consists of 17 residues. Germline V gene sequence: CDR1 SGDLS, CDR2 YYNGEE. CDR3 DNA sequence: TGTGCCAGCAGCGTAGAAGGGGGGAGTCTAAGCACAGATACGCAGTATTTT. It is translated as CASSVEGGSLSTDTQYF.

Ten or more counts support this clonotype. This rearrangement joins TRBV6-5 to TRBJ2-7; the match to TRBD1 covers 11 bases. CDR1 and CDR2 (germline): MNHEY, SVGAGI. There are 15 residues in the CDR3. V was pared by 0 bases and J by 3 bases, with 1 base of the junction left unmatched. The CDR3 region is CASSYSGTGGYEQYF. The CDR3 coding sequence is TGTGCCAGCAGTTACTCCGGGACAGGGGGCTACGAGCAGTACTTC.

This clonotype was observed a handful of times. The genes are TRBV6-5 and TRBJ2-7; D not certain. Germline-derived CDR1 and CDR2 are MNHEY and SVGAGI. V was shortened by 2 bases and J by 5 bases, with 13 bases between the two germline ends. The CDR3 is 14 residues long. The CDR3 bases are TGTGCCAGCAGTTACGGGGAACAAATCCACGAGCAGTACTTC. Amino acids: CASSYGEQIHEQYF.

This clonotype was detected many times. The rearrangement joins TRBV7-8 to TRBJ1-4; D is perhaps TRBD1 (6 bases). V was pared by 1 base and J by 8 bases, with 17 bases between. Looked up from germline, CDR1 is SGHVS and CDR2 is FQNEAQ. The CDR3 has 16 residues. The CDR3 is CASSLDSGTNGEKLFF. CDR3 bases: TGTGCCAGCAGCTTAGATTCAGGGACAAATGGAGAAAAACTGTTTTTT.

A remark on this clonotype: The junction does not match germline at one end; this may be a read error. The gene calls are TRBV30 and TRBJ1-1; no clear D gene. This CDR3 spans 13 amino acids. Germline CDR1 reads GTSNPN; CDR2 reads SVGIG (reference sequence). This CDR3 reads CAWSGLSNTEAFF. For the CDR3, the DNA is TGTGCTTGGAGTGGACTGTCGAACACTGAAGCTTTCTTT.

This clonotype was recorded a few times. The genes are TRBV20-1 and TRBJ1-1; D gene uncertain. V dropped 6 bases and J dropped 6 bases, with 8 bases sitting between them. CDR1 is DFQATT, CDR2 SNEGSKA, per germline (reference sequence). The CDR3 sequence is 10 residues long. CDR3: CSATESEAFF. CDR3 in DNA: TGCAGTGCCACGGAATCTGAAGCTTTCTTT.

This clonotype was detected many times. This chain links TRBV28 with TRBJ1-1; 8 bases match TRBD1. The CDR3 contains 16 residues. The V gene end was trimmed by 5 bases and the J gene end by 1 base; junction bases not matched to a gene: 9. CDR1 is MDHEN and CDR2 is SYDVKM in the germline V gene. DNA of the CDR3: TGTGCCAGCAGTGAAGCAGGGGGCGGAGGGAACACTGAAGCTTTCTTT. Amino acids: CASSEAGGGGNTEAFF.

This clonotype was observed a few times. The rearrangement links TRBV5-1 to TRBJ1-2; tentatively, D is TRBD1 (5 bases). Trimming took 3 bases from V and 5 from J, leaving 11 bases between them. CDR3 length: 13 residues. Per the germline V gene, CDR1 is SGHRS and CDR2 is YFSETQ. CDR3 DNA: TGCGCCAGCAGCTACACAGGAGAATATGGCTACACCTTC. This codes for CASSYTGEYGYTF.